The sequence of this TCR beta chain was determined in a study of blood T cell repertoires in COVID-19. In the study overall: Donors in the United States, Italy and Spain gave samples during acute or convalescent COVID-19.

Only in-frame clones appear in the TCRdb table, and some are missing; sequencing was by immunoSEQ multiplex PCR. The data show about 240,000 clones, around 86% seen once. The junction had 5 bases not matched to a gene; V was cut back by 4 bases and J by 3 bases. In germline, CDR1 is LGHDT, CDR2 YNNKEL (reference sequence). This CDR3 comprises 14 residues. The source material was peripheral blood. The TCR originated in a man aged 25 to 40 who had recovered from COVID-19. V usage is TRBV3-1 (or the pseudogene TRBV3-2) and J usage is TRBJ1-2; 7 bases map to TRBD1. The CDR3 coding sequence is TGTGCCAGCAGCCCCAGTGGACAGGACTATGGCTACACCTTC. Translated, it gives CASSPSGQDYGYTF.